This T cell receptor (beta chain) appears in the sequencing data of a study of blood T cell repertoires in COVID-19. Assay used: immunoSEQ multiplex PCR; TCRdb lists only in-frame clones, some missing. Found here are roughly 330,000 clones, more than 70% of them singletons; the top ten hold under 5.5%. The sequencing input was PBMCs or T cells enriched from blood (not recorded which). The source is a woman aged 30 to 39 who had recovered from COVID-19.

The CDR3 DNA is TGTGCCAGTAGTATAGGGGGGACTCGAGGCACAGATACGCAGTATTTT. This encodes CASSIGGTRGTDTQYF. The chain has TRBV19 and TRBJ2-3, with D maybe TRBD2 (6 bases). This CDR3 spans 16 amino acids. Per germline, CDR1 LNHDA and CDR2 SQIVND (reference sequence). Trimming took 1 base from V and 1 from J, leaving 12 bases between them. The variable domain in full, with the rest retrieved from reference TRBV19 and TRBJ2-3, is DGGITQSPKYLFRKEGQNVTLSCEQNLNHDAMYWYRQDPGQGLRLIYYSQIVNDFQKGDIAEGYSVSREKKESFPLTVTSAQKNPTAFYLCASSIGGTRGTDTQYFGPGTRLTVL.